This T cell receptor beta chain was obtained from a study of blood T cells in healthy people across ages. General observations from the study: Among T cells, TCR beta diversity per million cells dropped roughly linearly as age rose.

A second PCR, run for about 7 to 11 cycles, used a sample-barcoded 5' primer plus a J-beta primer mix. Every cDNA molecule carried a tag from a template-switch adaptor bearing 12 random nucleotides. Each sample provided no less than 2.5 million CDR3-containing paired-end reads. MiXCR, applied by TCRdb to the 5' RACE reads, yields one record per CDR3 protein. The sample carries roughly 570,000 distinct CDR3 sequences, 27% recorded once. This clonotype was detected ten times or more. Its antigen is undetermined. The length of the CDR3 is 14 residues. V lost 4 bases and J lost 1, with 10 bases in between. Germline V gene sequence: CDR1 SGHTA, CDR2 FQGNSA.

The V gene is TRBV7-2, the J gene TRBJ2-5; D is unclear. The sample was blood. The clonotype originates from a woman aged 70 to 79 in good health. The CDR3 protein is CASSSDRVQETQYF. DNA of the CDR3: TGTGCCAGCAGCTCAGATAGGGTCCAAGAGACCCAGTACTTC.